This T cell receptor (beta chain) was obtained from a study of T cell responses to AZD1222 COVID-19 vaccine. Study-level points and caveats: Just a handful of people given AZD1222 tested seropositive at baseline.

Method: immunoSEQ multiplex PCR; TCRdb's copy keeps in-frame clones and lacks some. The sample includes roughly 150,000 clones, 91% seen only once; the top ten take less than 1.5%. Worth noting for this clone: Its target is not known.

The receptor's source is an adult who received the AZD1222 COVID-19 vaccine. The input for sequencing was peripheral blood, taken 28 days after the second AZD1222 dose.

CDR3 loop: CASSSVLHYGYTF. CDR3 nucleotides: TGTGCCAGCAGTTCAGTGTTACACTATGGCTACACCTTC. The chain carries TRBV28 and TRBJ1-2, with D hard to call. This CDR3 is built from 13 residues. The germline V gene has CDR1 MDHEN and CDR2 SYDVKM. The V end was cut by 4 bases, the J end by 3 bases, with 9 bases between.